The 20 T cell receptor beta chains given below trace back to one sample, sequenced in a study of T cells in Graves' hyperthyroidism and ophthalmopathy. The source material, RNA transcripts, was used to amplify TCR beta CDR3 regions. The HTBI primer set drove a first-round RT-PCR of the TCR CDR3. From the multiplex PCR reads, TCRdb called clonotypes with MiXCR, one entry per CDR3 protein. The table shows 400,000 to 450,000 distinct CDR3 sequences, with roughly 14% occurring only once. Sequencing was done on a sample of blood. The receptors stem from a man between 18 and 29 years old with Graves' ophthalmopathy.

The chain recombines TRBV19 with TRBJ1-1; D call uncertain. The CDR3 runs 12 residues. The germline V and J ends were trimmed by 6 bases and 6 bases, with 11 bases remaining between them. Germline V gene sequence: CDR1 LNHDA, CDR2 SQIVND (reference sequence). The CDR3 protein is CASRFGVSEAFF. The CDR3 nucleotides are TGTGCCAGTAGGTTTGGCGTTTCTGAAGCTTTCTTT.

On this clonotype: With a much larger clone just one base away, this may be a read error. The chain recombines TRBV3-1 with TRBJ2-3; 8 bases match TRBD2. The CDR3 covers 18 residues. Germline-derived CDR1 and CDR2 are LGHDT and YNNKEL (reference sequence). As DNA, the CDR3 is TGTGCCAGCAGCGGCCAGTCTGGCGGGGGGCTTCTAACAGGTACGCAGTATTTT. Translating gives CASSGQSGGGLLTGTQYF.

The chain is built from TRBV3-1 and TRBJ2-6; tentative D call: TRBD2 (5 bases). The CDR3 length is 16 residues. Germline lookup yields CDR1 LGHDT and CDR2 YNNKEL (reference sequence). V dropped 1 base and J dropped 4 bases, with 11 bases sitting between them. The CDR3, as DNA: TGTGCCAGCAGCCAAGTTGGAGGCCCCGGGGCCAACGTCCTGACTTTC. Its protein product is CASSQVGGPGANVLTF.

The chain couples TRBV9 to TRBJ1-6, with D hard to call. Trimming cost V 5 bases and J 5 bases, with 14 bases left between them. The length of the CDR3 is 15 residues. CDR1 SGDLS and CDR2 YYNGEE come from the germline V gene. The CDR3 loop reads CASSDRTDDNSPLHF. The CDR3 nucleotides read TGTGCCAGCAGTGATCGGACGGACGATAATTCACCCCTCCACTTT. The full variable domain, rest sourced from reference TRBV9 and TRBJ1-6, is DSGVTQTPKHLITATGQRVTLRCSPRSGDLSVYWYQQSLDQGLQFLIQYYNGEERAKGNILERFSAQQFPDLHSELNLSSLELGDSALYFCASSDRTDDNSPLHFGNGTRLTVT.

This clonotype was recorded at least ten times. V usage is TRBV3-1 and J usage is TRBJ2-2, with D unclear. With 4 bases removed from V and 4 bases from J, the gap between germline ends came to 7 bases. The CDR3 consists of 13 residues. Germline values: CDR1 LGHDT, CDR2 YNNKEL (reference sequence). For the CDR3, the DNA is TGTGCCAGCAGCCCCTTTAGCACCGGGGAGCTGTTTTTT. Encoded protein: CASSPFSTGELFF.

This clonotype was detected many times. The rearrangement links TRBV11-3 to TRBJ2-1; D uncertain. V was trimmed by 0 bases and J by 4 bases, leaving 13 bases between them. The CDR3 is 16 amino acids. Germline CDR1 and CDR2: SGHNT and YENEEA. The CDR3 DNA sequence: TGTGCCAGCAGCTTAGATCATAGGTATCCGTACAATGAGCAGTTCTTC. Its translation is CASSLDHRYPYNEQFF.

This clonotype was counted many times. The V gene is TRBV2, the J gene TRBJ1-1; possible D gene TRBD1, 6 bases. The V end lost 5 bases, the J end lost 4 bases, and 11 bases lay between the germline ends. Germline V gene sequence: CDR1 SNHLY, CDR2 FYNNEI. This CDR3 is built from 13 residues. Written as DNA, the CDR3 is TGTGCCAGCAGTCTCAGCAGGGGCACTGAAGCTTTCTTT. It translates to CASSLSRGTEAFF.

There are a few counts of this clonotype. The chain uses TRBV6-1 and TRBJ2-2; no definite D call. Germline V gene lookup returns CDR1 MNHNS and CDR2 SASEGT. V was pared by 6 bases and J by 0 bases, with 8 bases between. The CDR3 has 14 amino acids. The CDR3 loop is CASRRQTNTGELFF. The CDR3 nucleotides read TGTGCCAGCAGACGACAAACGAACACCGGGGAGCTGTTTTTT.

The chain uses TRBV4-2 and TRBJ2-1; 13 bases line up with TRBD2. Germline CDR1 is LGHNA and CDR2 is YNFKEQ. The J segment lost 10 bases and the V segment lost 3 bases, leaving 6 bases of the junction unmatched. The CDR3 runs to 15 residues. This chain's CDR3 is CASSQTSGGLREQFF. DNA for the CDR3: TGTGCCAGCAGCCAGACTAGCGGGGGGTTAAGGGAGCAGTTCTTC.

This clonotype came up many times. The chain has TRBV7-9 and TRBJ2-5; no clear D. This CDR3 is built from 13 residues. Germline V gene sequence: CDR1 SEHNR, CDR2 FQNEAQ (reference sequence). Trimming shortened V by 1 base and J by 4 bases, and 7 bases separated the two germline ends. CDR3 nucleotide sequence: TGTGCCAGCAGCTTAGGGCTTGGAGAGACCCAGTACTTC. This gives the protein CASSLGLGETQYF. The full variable domain, its missing parts supplied by reference TRBV7-9 and TRBJ2-5, is DTGVSQNPRHKITKRGQNVTFRCDPISEHNRLYWYRQTLGQGPEFLTYFQNEAQLEKSRLLSDRFSAERPKGSFSTLEIQRTEQGDSAMYLCASSLGLGETQYFGPGTRLLVL.

V is TRBV11-2 and J is TRBJ1-5; no clear D. Per the germline V gene, CDR1 is SGHAT and CDR2 is FQNNGV. This CDR3 is built from 13 residues. The ends were cut back, 1 base at V and 9 bases at J, with 10 bases in the middle. The chain's CDR3 is CASSLGRQGPQHF. For the CDR3, the DNA is TGTGCCAGCAGCTTAGGACGTCAAGGGCCCCAGCATTTT.

This clonotype was counted many times. The rearrangement joins TRBV11-2 to TRBJ2-1; 7 nucleotides agree with TRBD2. The CDR3 totals 16 residues. The V gene end was trimmed by 5 bases and the J gene end by 3 bases; junction bases not matched to a gene: 10. Germline loops: CDR1 SGHAT, CDR2 FQNNGV. CDR3 nucleotides: TGTGCCAGCAGCCCTGTGGGGGGGAGAGGCTACAATGAGCAGTTCTTC. It codes for CASSPVGGRGYNEQFF. Full variable domain (remainder filled in from reference TRBV11-2 and TRBJ2-1): EAGVAQSPRYKIIEKRQSVAFWCNPISGHATLYWYQQILGQGPKLLIQFQNNGVVDDSQLPKDRFSAERLKGVDSTLKIQPAKLEDSAVYLCASSPVGGRGYNEQFFGPGTRLTVL.

V usage is TRBV7-2 and J usage is TRBJ1-5, with no clear D. The CDR3 runs to 14 residues. Deletions cut 5 bases from V and 0 bases from J, with 8 bases between. Germline assignment: CDR1 SGHTA and CDR2 FQGNSA. CDR3 DNA sequence: TGTGCCAGCAGCCTCAGCAATAGCAATCAGCCCCAGCATTTT. Amino acid sequence: CASSLSNSNQPQHF.

This clonotype has just a few counts. The chain uses TRBV12-3 or TRBV12-4 and TRBJ2-5, with a tentative D call TRBD2 (5 bases). The V end lost 0 bases, the J end lost 3 bases, and 11 bases lay between the germline ends. The CDR3 sequence is 15 residues long. The CDR3 DNA reads as TGTGCCAGCAGTTTAGCGCAAAGCGGAGAAGAGACCCAGTACTTC. Translation gives CASSLAQSGEETQYF.

This clonotype was found many times. This chain connects TRBV19 to TRBJ2-2; possibly TRBD1 for D (5 bases). Germline CDR1 is LNHDA and CDR2 is SQIVND (reference sequence). The CDR3 covers 15 residues. V lost 0 bases and J 3 bases, leaving 8 bases between the germline ends. The CDR3 region is CASSIDQGYTGELFF. In nucleotides, the CDR3 is TGTGCCAGTAGTATAGATCAGGGTTACACCGGGGAGCTGTTTTTT. Variable domain in full (rest from reference TRBV19 and TRBJ2-2): DGGITQSPKYLFRKEGQNVTLSCEQNLNHDAMYWYRQDPGQGLRLIYYSQIVNDFQKGDIAEGYSVSREKKESFPLTVTSAQKNPTAFYLCASSIDQGYTGELFFGEGSRLTVL.

The V gene is TRBV4-1, the J gene TRBJ2-1; 11 bases are shared with TRBD2. Germline V lookup: CDR1 MGHRA, CDR2 YSYEKL. V gave up 1 base and J gave up 7 bases; unmatched junction bases: 12. The CDR3 totals 18 residues. CDR3 protein: CASSQGGASGRTRNEQFF. Written as DNA, the CDR3 is TGCGCCAGCAGCCAAGGGGGGGCTAGCGGGAGGACTCGTAATGAGCAGTTCTTC.

This clonotype came up a few times. V gene TRBV12-5 combines with J gene TRBJ2-2; D is possibly TRBD2 (5 bases). Trimming removed 6 bases from V and 6 bases from J, with 11 bases in between. Germline assignment: CDR1 LGHNT and CDR2 FRNRAP. The CDR3 is 13 residues long. CDR3: CASGRGYAGELFF. CDR3 in DNA: TGTGCTAGTGGCAGAGGGTACGCCGGGGAGCTGTTTTTT.

This clonotype came up many times. The gene calls are TRBV2 and TRBJ1-5; D is unresolved. Trimming cost V 2 bases and J 0 bases, with 11 bases left between them. This CDR3 contains 16 residues. Per germline, CDR1 SNHLY and CDR2 FYNNEI. The CDR3 DNA follows: TGTGCCAGCAGTGAATTTCAGACAAGTAGCAATCAGCCCCAGCATTTT. Protein product: CASSEFQTSSNQPQHF. Full variable domain (outside the CDR3, taken from reference TRBV2 and TRBJ1-5): EPEVTQTPSHQVTQMGQEVILRCVPISNHLYFYWYRQILGQKVEFLVSFYNNEISEKSEIFDDQFSVERPDGSNFTLKIRSTKLEDSAMYFCASSEFQTSSNQPQHFGDGTRLSIL.

This clonotype was recorded a few times. CDR3 nucleotide sequence: TGTGCCAGCGGGCACGGGGACACTGAAGCTTTCTTT. It encodes CASGHGDTEAFF. This chain connects TRBV19 to TRBJ1-1; no definite D call. This CDR3 comprises 12 residues. The V gene lost 9 bases and the J gene lost 3 bases, with 11 bases spanning the gap. Germline CDR1 LNHDA, CDR2 SQIVND (reference sequence).

This clonotype was seen ten or more times. J is TRBJ2-3 and V is TRBV29-1; weak D call: TRBD2 (5 bases). The CDR3 runs to 13 residues. Germline V gene data show CDR1 as SQVTM and CDR2 as ANQGSEA. V was cut by 4 bases and J by 5 bases, with 13 bases left in between. The CDR3 protein is CSVASGWGDTQYF. DNA for the CDR3: TGCAGCGTTGCGAGCGGTTGGGGAGATACGCAGTATTTT.